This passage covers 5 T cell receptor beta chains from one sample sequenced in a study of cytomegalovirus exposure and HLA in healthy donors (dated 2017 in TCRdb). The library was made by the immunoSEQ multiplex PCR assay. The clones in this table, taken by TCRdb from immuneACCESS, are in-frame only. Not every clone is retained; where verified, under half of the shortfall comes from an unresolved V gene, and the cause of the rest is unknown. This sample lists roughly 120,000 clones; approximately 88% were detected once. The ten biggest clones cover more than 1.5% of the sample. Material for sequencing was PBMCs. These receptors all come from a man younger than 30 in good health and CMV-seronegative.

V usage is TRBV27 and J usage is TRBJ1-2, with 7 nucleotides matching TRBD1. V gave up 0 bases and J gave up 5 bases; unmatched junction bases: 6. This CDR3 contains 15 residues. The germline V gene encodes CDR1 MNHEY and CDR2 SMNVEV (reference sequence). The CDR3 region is CASSLSGGPGYGYTF. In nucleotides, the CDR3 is TGTGCCAGCAGTTTATCAGGGGGCCCAGGATATGGCTACACCTTC.

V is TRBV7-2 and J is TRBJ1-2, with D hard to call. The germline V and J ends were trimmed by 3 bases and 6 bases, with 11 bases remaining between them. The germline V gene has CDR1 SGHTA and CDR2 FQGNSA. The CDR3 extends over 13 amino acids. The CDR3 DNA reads TGTGCCAGCAGCTTCGTACAGCAGAATGGCTACACCTTC. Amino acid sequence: CASSFVQQNGYTF.

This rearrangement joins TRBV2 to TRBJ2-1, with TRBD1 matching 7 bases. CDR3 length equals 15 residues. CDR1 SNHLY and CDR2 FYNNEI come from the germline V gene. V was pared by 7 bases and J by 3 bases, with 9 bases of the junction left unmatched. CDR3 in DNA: TGTGCCAGCAAACCAAGGACAGGAGTCTACAATGAGCAGTTCTTC. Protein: CASKPRTGVYNEQFF.

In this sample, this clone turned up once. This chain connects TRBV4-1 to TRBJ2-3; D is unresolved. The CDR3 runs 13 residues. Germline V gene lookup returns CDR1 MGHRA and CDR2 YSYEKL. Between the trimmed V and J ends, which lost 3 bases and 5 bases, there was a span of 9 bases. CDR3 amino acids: CASSQVLKDTQYF. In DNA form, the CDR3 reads TGCGCCAGCAGCCAGGTACTCAAAGATACGCAGTATTTT.

CDR3 loop: CASSLGRQRGYTF. In DNA, the CDR3 is TGTGCCAGCAGCTTAGGGCGACAGCGAGGCTACACCTTC. The chain couples TRBV11-2 to TRBJ1-2, with D possibly matching TRBD1 (5 bases). The CDR3 runs 13 residues. Trimming removed 1 base from V and 8 bases from J, with 11 bases in between. Germline assignment: CDR1 SGHAT and CDR2 FQNNGV.